A single TCR beta chain is shown here with its context. Its antigen remains unidentified. Looked up from germline, CDR1 is SGHRS and CDR2 is YFSETQ. The CDR3 length is 15 residues. These data come from a study of monozygotic twins with inflammatory bowel disease. Regarding the study as a whole: T cell subtypes were not distinguishable in this analysis. Variability may have been added to patient repertoires by differing immunosuppressive treatments.

Each TCR library used about 3.5 ug of total RNA. Eight separate reactions for every sample produced the cDNA. TCRdb re-called the 5' RACE reads; every CDR3 protein appears as one record, without DNA. The listing contains roughly 160,000 distinct CDR3 sequences. Material: blood. This rearrangement joins TRBV5-1 to TRBJ2-7; TCRdb indicates TRBD1, and absent DNA this call remains unverified. The sequence came from a human donor with ulcerative colitis or Crohn's disease, or a healthy co-twin of an affected twin (not recorded which). CDR3 region: CASSPAWDDTEGEYF.